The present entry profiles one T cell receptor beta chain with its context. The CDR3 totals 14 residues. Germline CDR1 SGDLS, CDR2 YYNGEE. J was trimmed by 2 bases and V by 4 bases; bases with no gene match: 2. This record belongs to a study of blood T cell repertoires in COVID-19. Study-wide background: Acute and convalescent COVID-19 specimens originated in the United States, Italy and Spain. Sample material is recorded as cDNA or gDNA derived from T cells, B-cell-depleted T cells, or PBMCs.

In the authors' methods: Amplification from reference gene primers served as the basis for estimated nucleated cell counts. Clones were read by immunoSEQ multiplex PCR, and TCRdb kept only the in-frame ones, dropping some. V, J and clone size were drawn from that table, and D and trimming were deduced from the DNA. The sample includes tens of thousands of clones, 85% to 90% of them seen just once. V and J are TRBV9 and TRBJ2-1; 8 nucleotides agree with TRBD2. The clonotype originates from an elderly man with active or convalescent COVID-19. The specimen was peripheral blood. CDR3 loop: CASSISGAYNEQFF. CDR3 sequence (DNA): TGTGCCAGCAGCATTAGCGGGGCCTACAATGAGCAGTTCTTC.